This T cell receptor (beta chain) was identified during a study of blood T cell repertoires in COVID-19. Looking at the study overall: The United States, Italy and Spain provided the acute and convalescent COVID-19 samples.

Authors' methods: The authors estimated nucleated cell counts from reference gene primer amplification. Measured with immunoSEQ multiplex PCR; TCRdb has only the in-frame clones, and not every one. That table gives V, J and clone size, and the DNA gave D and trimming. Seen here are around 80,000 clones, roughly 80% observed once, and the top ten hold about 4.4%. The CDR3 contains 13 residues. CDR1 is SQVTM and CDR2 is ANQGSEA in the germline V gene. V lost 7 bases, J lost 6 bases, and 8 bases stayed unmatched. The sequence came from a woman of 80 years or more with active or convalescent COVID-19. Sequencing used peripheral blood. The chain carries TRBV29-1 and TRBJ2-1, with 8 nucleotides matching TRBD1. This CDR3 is CSGILGTGNEQFF. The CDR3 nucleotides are TGCAGCGGTATTCTCGGGACAGGCAATGAGCAGTTCTTC.